This TCR beta chain was retrieved from a study of T-cell memory formation after mild COVID-19. Study information: Each donor largely had its own TCR clusters. General study findings and limits: For contracting clones, CD4+ ones sat mainly in CM and EM, CD8+ in EMRA. Clones that shrank (day 15 to 85) were balanced CD4/CD8, whereas later expanders leaned CD4+.

TCR alpha and TCR beta cDNA libraries with sample barcodes and UMIs came from 5'RACE using constant-segment primers. One entry per CDR3 protein results from TCRdb running MiXCR on the 5' RACE reads. The top ten hold around 27% of the sample, which has around 90,000 distinct CDR3 sequences, 10% to 15% seen once. The V gene's germline CDR1 is MNHEY and CDR2 SMNVEV (reference sequence). The ends lost 5 bases at V and 3 bases at J; junction bases unmatched: 6. The CDR3 spans 16 residues. Points on this clonotype: The antigen remains unidentified.

This sequence joins TRBV27 and TRBJ2-2, with 10 positions matching TRBD2. This TCR was recovered from an adult woman who had mild COVID-19 (a few samples of this study predate the infection). Cell type and time point are not known. The source material was PBMCs or a T cell subset sorted from them (not recorded which). The DNA for the CDR3 is TGTGCCAGCAGTGCAAGACTAGCGGGTTACACCGGGGAGCTGTTTTTT. It translates to CASSARLAGYTGELFF.